This T cell receptor beta chain emerged from a study of cytomegalovirus exposure and HLA in healthy donors. General study points: Presence/absence analyses supposed approximately even sequencing depth among donors. Later analysis associated a missense DCLRE1C variant with TCR beta V- and J-gene trimming.

V was shortened by 2 bases and J by 5 bases, with 12 bases between the two germline ends. Germline V gives CDR1 SGHTA, CDR2 FQGNSA. This CDR3 has 14 residues. The PCR made use of 60 Vbeta and 13 Jbeta primers. Sequencing was performed with immunoSEQ multiplex PCR; in TCRdb, only in-frame clones are kept and a portion is missing. Of around 130,000 clones in the sample, over 75% were seen once. This clone was seen only once. Its antigen is currently unknown. The chain is built from TRBV7-2 and TRBJ1-1; D is unresolved. Sequenced input: PBMCs. This TCR was recovered from a man aged 25 to 40 in good health and CMV-seronegative. The CDR3 protein is CASSLRSGGTEAFF. The CDR3 DNA reads as TGTGCCAGCAGCTTAAGGAGCGGTGGGACTGAAGCTTTCTTT. Together with reference TRBV7-2 and TRBJ1-1, the CDR3 gives the full variable domain: GAGVSQSPSNKVTEKGKDVELRCDPISGHTALYWYRQSLGQGLEFLIYFQGNSAPDKSGLPSDRFSAERTGGSVSTLTIQRTQQEDSAVYLCASSLRSGGTEAFFGQGTRLTVV.